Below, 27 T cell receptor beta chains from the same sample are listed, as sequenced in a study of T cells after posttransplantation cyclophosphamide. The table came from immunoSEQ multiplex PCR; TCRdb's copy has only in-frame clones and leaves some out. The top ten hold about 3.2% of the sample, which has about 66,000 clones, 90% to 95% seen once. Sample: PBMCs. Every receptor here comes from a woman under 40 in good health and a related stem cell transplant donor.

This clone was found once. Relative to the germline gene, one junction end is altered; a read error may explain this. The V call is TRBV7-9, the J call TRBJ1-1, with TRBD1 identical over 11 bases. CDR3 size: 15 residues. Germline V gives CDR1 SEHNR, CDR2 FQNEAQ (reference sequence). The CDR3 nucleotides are TGTGCCAGCAGCCTAGCCGGGACAGGGGGCACTGAAGCTTTCTTT. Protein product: CASSLAGTGGTEAFF.

The CDR3 is CASNPTGRQETQYF. CDR3 DNA sequence: TGTGCCAGCAACCCGACAGGGAGACAAGAGACCCAGTACTTC. The V call is TRBV6-1, the J call TRBJ2-5; the match to TRBD1 covers 7 bases. The CDR3 totals 14 residues. Germline trimming cut 7 bases from V and 2 bases from J; bases unmatched to any gene: 7. The germline gives CDR1 MNHNS, CDR2 SASEGT.

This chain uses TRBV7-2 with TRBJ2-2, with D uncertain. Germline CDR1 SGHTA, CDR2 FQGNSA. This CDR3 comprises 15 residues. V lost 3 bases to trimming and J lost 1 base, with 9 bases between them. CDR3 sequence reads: CASSLSGQNTGELFF. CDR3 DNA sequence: TGTGCCAGCAGCTTGAGTGGGCAGAACACCGGGGAGCTGTTTTTT.

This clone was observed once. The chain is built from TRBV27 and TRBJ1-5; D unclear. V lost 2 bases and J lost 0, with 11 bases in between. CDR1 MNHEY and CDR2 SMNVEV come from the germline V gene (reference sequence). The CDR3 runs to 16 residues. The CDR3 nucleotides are TGTGCCAGCAGTTTAGGAGGAGCTTATAGCAATCAGCCCCAGCATTTT. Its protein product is CASSLGGAYSNQPQHF.

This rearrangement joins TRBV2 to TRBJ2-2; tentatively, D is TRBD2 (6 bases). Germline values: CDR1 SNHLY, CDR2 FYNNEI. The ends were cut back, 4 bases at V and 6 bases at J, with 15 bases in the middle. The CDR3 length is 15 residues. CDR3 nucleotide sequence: TGTGCCAGCAGTGCTGATCCGGGACTCCCCGGGGAGCTGTTTTTT. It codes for CASSADPGLPGELFF.

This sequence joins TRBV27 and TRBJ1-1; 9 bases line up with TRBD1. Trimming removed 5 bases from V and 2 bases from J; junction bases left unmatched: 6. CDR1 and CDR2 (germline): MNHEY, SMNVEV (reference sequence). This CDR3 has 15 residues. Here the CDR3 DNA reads TGTGCCAGCAGTCCCTGGGACAGGGTAAACACTGAAGCTTTCTTT. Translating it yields CASSPWDRVNTEAFF.

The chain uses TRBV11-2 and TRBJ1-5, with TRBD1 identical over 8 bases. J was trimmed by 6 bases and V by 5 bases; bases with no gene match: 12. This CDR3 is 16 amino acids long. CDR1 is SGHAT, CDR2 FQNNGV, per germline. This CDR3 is CASSLAGRGPGQPQHF. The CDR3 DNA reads TGTGCCAGCAGCCTAGCAGGCAGGGGGCCGGGTCAGCCCCAGCATTTT.

The CDR3 sequence is CASRAGGGQPQHF. DNA for the CDR3: TGTGCCAGCAGGGCAGGAGGAGGGCAGCCCCAGCATTTT. The gene calls are TRBV27 and TRBJ1-5; D is unresolved. Germline-derived CDR1 and CDR2 are MNHEY and SMNVEV (reference sequence). Deletions cut 6 bases from V and 7 bases from J, with 13 bases between. The CDR3 has 13 residues.

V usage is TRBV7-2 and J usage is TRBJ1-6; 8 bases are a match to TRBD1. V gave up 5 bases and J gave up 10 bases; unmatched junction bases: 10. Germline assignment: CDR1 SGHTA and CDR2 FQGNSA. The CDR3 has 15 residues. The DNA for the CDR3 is TGTGCCAGCAGCGGAGGACAGGGACAGTACTCACCCCTCCACTTT. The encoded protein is CASSGGQGQYSPLHF.

The CDR3, as DNA: TGTGCCAGCAGCCGGACAACTAGCTCCTATAATTCACCCCTCCACTTT. Its translation: CASSRTTSSYNSPLHF. The rearrangement links TRBV27 to TRBJ1-6; maybe TRBD1 (5 bases). The CDR3 runs 16 residues. Between the trimmed V and J ends, which lost 6 bases and 0 bases, there was a span of 12 bases. The germline V gene has CDR1 MNHEY and CDR2 SMNVEV (reference sequence).

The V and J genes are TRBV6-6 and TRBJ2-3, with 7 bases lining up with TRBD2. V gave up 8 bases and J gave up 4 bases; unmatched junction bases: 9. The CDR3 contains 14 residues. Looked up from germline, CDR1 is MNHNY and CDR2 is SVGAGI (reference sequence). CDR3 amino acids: CASRTGGGADTQYF. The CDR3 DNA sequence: TGTGCCAGCCGAACGGGCGGGGGAGCAGATACGCAGTATTTT.

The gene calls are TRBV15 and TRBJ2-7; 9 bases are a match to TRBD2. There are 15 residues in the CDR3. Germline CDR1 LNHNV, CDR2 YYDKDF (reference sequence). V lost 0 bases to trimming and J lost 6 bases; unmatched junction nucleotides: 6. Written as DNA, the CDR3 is TGTGCCACCAGCAGAGAATTCGCGGGAGGGTCCGAGCAGTACTTC. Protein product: CATSREFAGGSEQYF.

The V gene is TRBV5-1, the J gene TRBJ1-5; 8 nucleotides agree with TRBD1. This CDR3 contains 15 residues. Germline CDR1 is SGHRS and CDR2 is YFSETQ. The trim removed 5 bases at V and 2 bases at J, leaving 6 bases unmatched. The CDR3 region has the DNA TGCGCCAGCAGTTCGGGGACAGGCCGCAATCAGCCCCAGCATTTT. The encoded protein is CASSSGTGRNQPQHF.

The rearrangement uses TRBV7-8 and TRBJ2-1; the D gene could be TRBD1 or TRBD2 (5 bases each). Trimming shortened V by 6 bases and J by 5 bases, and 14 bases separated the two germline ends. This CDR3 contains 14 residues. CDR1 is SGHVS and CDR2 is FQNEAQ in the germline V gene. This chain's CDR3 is CASRPGLDNNEQFF. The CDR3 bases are TGTGCCAGCAGGCCGGGGTTGGACAACAATGAGCAGTTCTTC.

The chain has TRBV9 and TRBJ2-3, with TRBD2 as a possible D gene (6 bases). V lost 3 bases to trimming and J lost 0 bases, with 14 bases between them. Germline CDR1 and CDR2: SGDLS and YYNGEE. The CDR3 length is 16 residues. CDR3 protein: CASSAAPLASTDTQYF. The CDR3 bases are TGTGCCAGCAGCGCCGCACCACTAGCTAGCACAGATACGCAGTATTTT. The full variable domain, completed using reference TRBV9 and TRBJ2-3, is DSGVTQTPKHLITATGQRVTLRCSPRSGDLSVYWYQQSLDQGLQFLIQYYNGEERAKGNILERFSAQQFPDLHSELNLSSLELGDSALYFCASSAAPLASTDTQYFGPGTRLTVL.

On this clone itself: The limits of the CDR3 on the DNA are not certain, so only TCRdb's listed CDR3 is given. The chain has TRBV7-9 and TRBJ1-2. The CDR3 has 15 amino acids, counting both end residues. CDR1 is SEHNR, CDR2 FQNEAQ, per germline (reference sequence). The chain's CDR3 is CASSLRFGADYGYTF.

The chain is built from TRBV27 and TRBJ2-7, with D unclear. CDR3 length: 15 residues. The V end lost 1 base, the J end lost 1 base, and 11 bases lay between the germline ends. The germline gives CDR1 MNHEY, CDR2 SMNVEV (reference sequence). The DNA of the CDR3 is TGTGCCAGCAGTTTATATGGGTTAGGGTCCTACGAGCAGTACTTC. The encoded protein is CASSLYGLGSYEQYF.

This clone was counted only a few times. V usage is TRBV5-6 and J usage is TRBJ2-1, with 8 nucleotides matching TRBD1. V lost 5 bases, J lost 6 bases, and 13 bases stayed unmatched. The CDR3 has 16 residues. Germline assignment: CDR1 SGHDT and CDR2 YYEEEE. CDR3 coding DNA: TGTGCCAGCAGTAATATACCGGGACAGGTCTTCAATGAGCAGTTCTTC. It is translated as CASSNIPGQVFNEQFF. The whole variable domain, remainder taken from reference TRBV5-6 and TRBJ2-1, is DAGVTQSPTHLIKTRGQQVTLRCSPKSGHDTVSWYQQALGQGPQFIFQYYEEEERQRGNFPDRFSGHQFPNYSSELNVNALLLGDSALYLCASSNIPGQVFNEQFFGPGTRLTVL.

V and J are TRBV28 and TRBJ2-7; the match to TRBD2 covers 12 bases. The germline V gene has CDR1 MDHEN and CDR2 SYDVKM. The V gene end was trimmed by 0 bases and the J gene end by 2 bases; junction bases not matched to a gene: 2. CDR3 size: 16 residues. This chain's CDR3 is CASSLWSSGGAYEQYF. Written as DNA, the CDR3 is TGTGCCAGCAGTTTATGGTCTAGCGGGGGGGCCTACGAGCAGTACTTC.

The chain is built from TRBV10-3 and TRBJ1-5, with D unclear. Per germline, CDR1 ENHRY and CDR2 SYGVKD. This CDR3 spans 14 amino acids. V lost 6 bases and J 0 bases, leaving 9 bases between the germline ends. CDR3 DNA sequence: TGTGCCATCAGGCCAGACCTTAGCAATCAGCCCCAGCATTTT. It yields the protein CAIRPDLSNQPQHF.

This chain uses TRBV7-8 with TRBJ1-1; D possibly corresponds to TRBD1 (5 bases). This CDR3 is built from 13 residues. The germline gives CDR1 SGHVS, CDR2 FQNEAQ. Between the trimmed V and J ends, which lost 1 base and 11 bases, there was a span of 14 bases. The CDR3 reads CASSLDPGRVAFF. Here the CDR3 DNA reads TGTGCCAGCAGCTTAGATCCTGGCAGGGTGGCTTTCTTT.

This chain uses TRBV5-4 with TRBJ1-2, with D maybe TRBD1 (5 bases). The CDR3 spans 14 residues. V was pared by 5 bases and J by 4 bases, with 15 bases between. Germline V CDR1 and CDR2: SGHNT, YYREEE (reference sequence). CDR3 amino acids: CASRDTGLSYGYTF. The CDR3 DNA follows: TGTGCCAGCAGAGATACAGGATTATCCTATGGCTACACCTTC.

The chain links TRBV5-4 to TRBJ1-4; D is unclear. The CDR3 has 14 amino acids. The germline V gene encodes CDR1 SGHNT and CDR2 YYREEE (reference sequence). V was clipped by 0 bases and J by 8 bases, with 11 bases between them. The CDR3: CASSLVGPGEKLFF. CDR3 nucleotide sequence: TGTGCCAGCAGCTTGGTCGGACCGGGAGAAAAACTGTTTTTT.

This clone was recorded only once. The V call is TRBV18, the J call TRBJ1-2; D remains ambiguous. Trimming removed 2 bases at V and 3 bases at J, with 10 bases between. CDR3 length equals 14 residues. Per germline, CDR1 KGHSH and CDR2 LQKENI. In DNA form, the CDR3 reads TGTGCCAGCTCACCAACGGCCTCACACTATGGCTACACCTTC. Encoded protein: CASSPTASHYGYTF. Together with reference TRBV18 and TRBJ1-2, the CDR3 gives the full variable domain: NAGVMQNPRHLVRRRGQEARLRCSPMKGHSHVYWYRQLPEEGLKFMVYLQKENIIDESGMPKERFSAEFPKEGPSILRIQQVVRGDSAAYFCASSPTASHYGYTFGSGTRLTVV.

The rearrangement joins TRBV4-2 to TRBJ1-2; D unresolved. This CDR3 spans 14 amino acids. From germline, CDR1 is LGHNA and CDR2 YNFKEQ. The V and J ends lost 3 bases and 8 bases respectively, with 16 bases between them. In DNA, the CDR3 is TGTGCCAGCAGCCACCCCCAAGGTGAGGGAGGCTACACCTTC. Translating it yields CASSHPQGEGGYTF.

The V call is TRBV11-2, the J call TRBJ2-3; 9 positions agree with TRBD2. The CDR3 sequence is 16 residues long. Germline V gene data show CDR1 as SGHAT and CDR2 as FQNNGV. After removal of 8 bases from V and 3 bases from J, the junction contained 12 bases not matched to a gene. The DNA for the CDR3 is TGTGCCAGCCGCGGCCTACGCGGGGGGGCAACAGATACGCAGTATTTT. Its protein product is CASRGLRGGATDTQYF.

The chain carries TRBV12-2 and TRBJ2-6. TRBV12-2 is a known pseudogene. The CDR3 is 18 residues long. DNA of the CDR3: TGTGCAAGTCGCAAACGCGTCTCCACACAAAGTCGGGCCAACGTCCTGACTTTC. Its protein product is CASRKRVSTQSRANVLTF.